This TCR beta chain was identified in a study of cytotoxic CD8 clonotypes in ibrutinib-treated CLL. Study as a whole: Sequencing produced an average of roughly 230,000 productive templates and approximately 100,000 productive rearrangements per sample.

Clones were read by immunoSEQ multiplex PCR, and TCRdb kept only the in-frame ones, dropping some. The sample lists roughly 220,000 clones, about four fifths occurring once. Cryopreserved PBMCs provided about 2 micrograms of genomic DNA for the TCR beta libraries. Losses at the gene ends were 5 bases for V and 3 bases for J; bases not matched to a gene: 5. Germline CDR1 is MNHEY and CDR2 is SVGAGI. The CDR3 spans 14 residues. The chain joins TRBV6-5 to TRBJ2-7; 9 bases map to TRBD1. The input for sequencing was PBMCs, taken after 12 months of ibrutinib treatment. The source of this sequence is a human donor with chronic lymphocytic leukemia. CDR3 nucleotide sequence: TGTGCCAGCAGTCGGGACAGGGCTGTCTACGAGCAGTACTTC. Protein product: CASSRDRAVYEQYF.